These 15 T cell receptor beta chains were all obtained from the same sample, sequenced in a study of beta chain features in type 1 diabetes. General study points: The study found moderately but significantly shorter TCRB CDR3s in all four CD4+ subsets of Type 1 diabetes patients.

The entirety of the isolated RNA underwent reverse transcription, so expressed TCRB transcripts were sequenced. Sequencing used immunoSEQ multiplex PCR; TCRdb keeps in-frame clones, though not all of them. The repertoire holds some 120,000 clones, with 17% as singletons. Their specific antigens are unknown. Sequencing was carried out using central memory CD4+ T cells from blood. Receptors were obtained from a man younger than 35 with type 1 diabetes.

V gene TRBV30 combines with J gene TRBJ2-5; no firm D call. With the DNA end fitting TRBJ2-7 better, the J assignment may be wrong. Germline values: CDR1 GTSNPN, CDR2 SVGIG (reference sequence). The CDR3 has 12 residues. The CDR3 DNA reads TGTGCCTGGATAGGCGGTTCCTACGAGCAGTACTTC. It yields the protein CAWIGGSYEQYF.

V and J are TRBV7-9 and TRBJ2-1; 8 bases are a match to TRBD2. Germline CDR1 is SEHNR and CDR2 is FQNEAQ (reference sequence). This CDR3 comprises 15 residues. Trimming cost V 5 bases and J 6 bases; bases outside gene matches: 9. The CDR3 DNA reads as TGTGCCAGCAGCGGAAGCGGGAGAGTAGGCAATGAGCAGTTCTTC. This gives the protein CASSGSGRVGNEQFF.

This clone is classed as medium-sized (0.01 to 0.1%). V gene TRBV6-5 combines with J gene TRBJ2-4, with 10 positions matching TRBD1. V dropped 2 bases and J dropped 10; count of bases not matched to a gene: 5. The CDR3 has 14 residues. Germline values: CDR1 MNHEY, CDR2 SVGAGI. This chain's CDR3 is CASSYETGGRIQYF. The CDR3 DNA sequence: TGTGCCAGCAGTTACGAGACAGGGGGCAGGATTCAGTACTTC.

This clone is termed medium-sized. The chain recombines TRBV28 with TRBJ1-5; D remains unclear. The CDR3 has 13 residues. The germline V gene encodes CDR1 MDHEN and CDR2 SYDVKM. V was cut by 7 bases and J by 5 bases, with 12 bases left in between. The CDR3 bases are TGTGCCAGCACCTTGGACGGTTATCAGCCCCAGCATTTT. Its translation is CASTLDGYQPQHF.

This clone was counted a few times. The V and J genes are TRBV5-1 and TRBJ2-1, with D possibly TRBD1 on 5 matching bases. With 3 bases removed from V and 14 bases from J, the gap between germline ends came to 18 bases. This CDR3 region has 13 residues. From germline, CDR1 is SGHRS and CDR2 YFSETQ. Here the CDR3 reads CASSSGFDSKKFF. As DNA, the CDR3 is TGCGCCAGCAGCTCTGGATTTGACAGCAAAAAGTTCTTC. Supplemented by reference TRBV5-1 and TRBJ2-1, the full variable domain reads KAGVTQTPRYLIKTRGQQVTLSCSPISGHRSVSWYQQTPGQGLQFLFEYFSETQRNKGNFPGRFSGRQFSNSRSEMNVSTLELGDSALYLCASSSGFDSKKFFGPGTRLTVL.

J is TRBJ1-1 and V is TRBV5-1, with D possibly TRBD1 on 6 matching bases. Deletions cut 3 bases from V and 3 bases from J, with 12 bases between. CDR3 length: 14 amino acids. Germline V gene data show CDR1 as SGHRS and CDR2 as YFSETQ. CDR3 in amino acids: CASSSQGRDTEAFF. In nucleotides, the CDR3 is TGCGCCAGCAGCTCACAGGGACGGGACACTGAAGCTTTCTTT.

This clone has at least ten counts. The chain links TRBV6-5 to TRBJ2-7, with a weak D call TRBD1 (6 bases). CDR1 and CDR2 from the germline V gene are MNHEY and SVGAGI. Trimming shortened V by 0 bases and J by 2 bases, and 14 bases separated the two germline ends. This CDR3 is built from 16 residues. CDR3 nucleotide sequence: TGTGCCAGCAGTTACTCAGGGTTCACAGGGACCTACGAGCAGTACTTC. Its protein is CASSYSGFTGTYEQYF.

This clone came up a few times. This chain links TRBV7-2 with TRBJ1-3; TRBD1 might be the D (6 bases). Germline values: CDR1 SGHTA, CDR2 FQGNSA. Trimming pared 2 bases from V and 0 bases from J, leaving 11 bases between. The CDR3 is made up of 16 amino acids. The DNA of the CDR3 is TGTGCCAGCAGCTTACTGGGACACAGCTCTGGAAACACCATATATTTT. Translating it yields CASSLLGHSSGNTIYF.

This clone has only a few counts. Here the CDR3 reads CASSFRSGSGLYGYTF. The CDR3 nucleotides read TGTGCCAGCAGCTTCAGATCCGGGTCGGGGCTTTATGGCTACACCTTC. V usage is TRBV5-6 and J usage is TRBJ1-2; a weak D match, TRBD1 (5 bases). Germline V gives CDR1 SGHDT, CDR2 YYEEEE. Trimming shortened V by 2 bases and J by 5 bases, and 19 bases separated the two germline ends. The CDR3 has 16 amino acids.

The chain carries TRBV2 and TRBJ2-6, with D uncertain. The CDR3 loop spans 16 amino acids. Germline CDR1 is SNHLY and CDR2 is FYNNEI. V was pared by 0 bases and J by 3 bases, with 9 bases between. This chain's CDR3 is CASSEALVFGANVLTF. CDR3 nucleotides: TGTGCCAGCAGTGAAGCGCTAGTGTTTGGGGCCAACGTCCTGACTTTC.

The rearrangement uses TRBV28 and TRBJ1-1; D uncertain. Germline assignment: CDR1 MDHEN and CDR2 SYDVKM. V shed 2 bases and J shed 1 base, with 8 bases lying between them. This CDR3 has 14 residues. Here the CDR3 reads CASSLGSPNTEAFF. The DNA for the CDR3 is TGTGCCAGCAGTTTAGGTTCCCCGAACACTGAAGCTTTCTTT.

This sequence joins TRBV7-9 and TRBJ2-6; possibly TRBD1 for D (5 bases). In germline, CDR1 is SEHNR, CDR2 FQNEAQ (reference sequence). This CDR3 comprises 14 residues. The ends were cut back, 9 bases at V and 0 bases at J, with 9 bases in the middle. This CDR3 reads CASQGASGANVLTF. Here the CDR3 DNA reads TGTGCCAGTCAAGGGGCCTCTGGGGCCAACGTCCTGACTTTC.

The chain recombines TRBV7-9 with TRBJ2-7; D not certain. This CDR3 region has 15 residues. V gave up 5 bases and J gave up 5 bases, with 19 bases separating them. From germline, CDR1 is SEHNR and CDR2 FQNEAQ (reference sequence). As DNA, the CDR3 is TGTGCCAGCAGCCCCGCAGGTGTAAGGGCCCACGAGCAGTACTTC. This gives the protein CASSPAGVRAHEQYF.

This clone has ten or more counts. The sample contains more than one DNA sequence encoding this CDR3. The V gene is TRBV5-6, the J gene TRBJ2-5; D is tentatively TRBD1 or TRBD2 (6 bases each). This CDR3 is 15 amino acids long. CDR1 SGHDT and CDR2 YYEEEE come from the germline V gene. V was shortened by 1 base and J by 5 bases, with 15 bases between the two germline ends. The CDR3 DNA reads TGTGCCAGCAGCTTGTTATCCGGGGGCGAGGAGACCCAGTACTTC. It specifies CASSLLSGGEETQYF.

This chain connects TRBV6-1 to TRBJ2-5; perhaps TRBD2 as D (5 bases). The CDR3 contains 11 residues. The germline CDR1 and CDR2 sequences are MNHNS and SASEGT. Trimming took off 0 bases at V and 9 bases at J, with 5 bases between the two ends. The chain's CDR3 is CASSEAGAQYF. The CDR3 DNA follows: TGTGCCAGCAGTGAAGCCGGGGCCCAGTACTTC.